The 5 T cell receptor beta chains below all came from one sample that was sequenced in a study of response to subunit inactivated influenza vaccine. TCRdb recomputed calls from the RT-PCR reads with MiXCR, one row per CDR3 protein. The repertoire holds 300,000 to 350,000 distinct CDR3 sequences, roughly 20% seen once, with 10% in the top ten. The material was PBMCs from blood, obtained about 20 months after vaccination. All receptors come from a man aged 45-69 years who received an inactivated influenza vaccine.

CDR3 loop: CSARTLRDYRTYEQYF. The CDR3 bases are TGCAGTGCCCGTACTCTCCGGGACTACCGAACCTACGAGCAGTACTTC. The chain couples TRBV20-1 to TRBJ2-7; 7 nucleotides agree with TRBD2. CDR3 length: 16 amino acids. The trim removed 6 bases at V and 2 bases at J, leaving 16 bases unmatched. The V gene's germline CDR1 is DFQATT and CDR2 SNEGSKA (reference sequence).

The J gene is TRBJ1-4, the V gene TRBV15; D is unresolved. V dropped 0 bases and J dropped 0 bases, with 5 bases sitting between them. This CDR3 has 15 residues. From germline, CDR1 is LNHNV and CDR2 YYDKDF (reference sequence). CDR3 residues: CATSRDGATNEKLFF. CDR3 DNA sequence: TGTGCCACCAGCAGAGACGGTGCAACTAATGAAAAACTGTTTTTT.

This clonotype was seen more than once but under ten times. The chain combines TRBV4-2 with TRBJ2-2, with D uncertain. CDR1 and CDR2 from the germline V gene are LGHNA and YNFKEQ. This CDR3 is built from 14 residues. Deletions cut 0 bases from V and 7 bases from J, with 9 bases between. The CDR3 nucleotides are TGTGCCAGCAGCCAAGACTCGTCAATCGGGGAGCTGTTTTTT. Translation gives CASSQDSSIGELFF.

CDR3 protein: CATSRMSGESYGYTF. The CDR3 bases are TGTGCCACCAGCAGAATGTCAGGGGAGTCCTATGGCTACACCTTC. V gene TRBV15 combines with J gene TRBJ1-2, with D possibly being TRBD1 (6 bases). Deletions cut 2 bases from V and 4 bases from J, with 14 bases between. The CDR3 covers 15 residues. Germline values: CDR1 LNHNV, CDR2 YYDKDF (reference sequence).

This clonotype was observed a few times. The CDR3 loop reads CATSRDRQATYGYTF. CDR3 sequence (DNA): TGTGCCACCAGCAGAGATAGGCAGGCCACATATGGCTACACCTTC. The chain carries TRBV15 and TRBJ1-2; D unresolved. The CDR3 sequence is 15 residues long. Trimming stripped 0 bases from V and 5 bases from J, with 13 bases between. CDR1 and CDR2 from the germline V gene are LNHNV and YYDKDF (reference sequence). The whole variable domain, filled in from reference TRBV15 and TRBJ1-2, reads DAMVIQNPRYQVTQFGKPVTLSCSQTLNHNVMYWYQQKSSQAPKLLFHYYDKDFNNEADTPDNFQSRRPNTSFCFLDIRSPGLGDTAMYLCATSRDRQATYGYTFGSGTRLTVV.